The present T cell receptor (beta chain) was sequenced within a study of spatial heterogeneity in lung cancer. As for the study in general: The average appearance count of each unique TCR and UMI combination in raw reads was more than 9.5.

The time point denotes: sample taken at primary tumor resection. In each case, whole RNA from tumor, nontumor lung or frozen PBMC was sequenced unsorted. All TCR cDNA molecules were individually tagged with a unique molecular identifier. One entry per CDR3 protein, called by TCRdb with MiXCR from the 5' RACE reads. Of over 50,000 distinct CDR3 sequences listed, about 6.3% were seen once; the top ten hold roughly 14%. This clonotype has more than one count but fewer than ten. The sequence derives from a female donor with early-stage non-small cell lung cancer. The sequencing here drew on PBMCs, taken at surgery.

This CDR3 is CASSVAARETQYF. The CDR3, as DNA: TGTGCCAGCAGCGTCGCGGCGCGGGAGACCCAGTACTTC. The J gene is TRBJ2-5, the V gene TRBV7-3; no definite D call. CDR3 size: 13 residues. The V gene's germline CDR1 is SGHTA and CDR2 FQGTGA. Between the trimmed V and J ends, which lost 5 bases and 5 bases, there was a span of 12 bases.